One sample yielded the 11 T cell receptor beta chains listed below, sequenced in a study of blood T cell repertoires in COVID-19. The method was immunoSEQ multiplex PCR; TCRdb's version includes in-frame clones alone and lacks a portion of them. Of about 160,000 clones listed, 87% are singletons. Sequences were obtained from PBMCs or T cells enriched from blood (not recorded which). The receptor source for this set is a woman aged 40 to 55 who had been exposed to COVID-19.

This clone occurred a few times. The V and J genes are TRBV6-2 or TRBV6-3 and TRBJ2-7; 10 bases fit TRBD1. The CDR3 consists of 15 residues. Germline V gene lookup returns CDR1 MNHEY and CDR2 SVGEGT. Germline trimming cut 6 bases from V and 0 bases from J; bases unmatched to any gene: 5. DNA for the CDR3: TGTGCCAGCAGCAAAGGGACAGGGGTCTCCTACGAGCAGTACTTC. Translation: CASSKGTGVSYEQYF.

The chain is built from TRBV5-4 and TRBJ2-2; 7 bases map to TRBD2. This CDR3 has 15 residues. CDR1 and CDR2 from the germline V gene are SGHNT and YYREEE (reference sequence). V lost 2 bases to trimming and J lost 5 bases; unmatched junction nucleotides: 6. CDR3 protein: CASSLPGLRTGELFF. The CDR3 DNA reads TGTGCCAGCAGCTTACCGGGACTAAGGACCGGGGAGCTGTTTTTT.

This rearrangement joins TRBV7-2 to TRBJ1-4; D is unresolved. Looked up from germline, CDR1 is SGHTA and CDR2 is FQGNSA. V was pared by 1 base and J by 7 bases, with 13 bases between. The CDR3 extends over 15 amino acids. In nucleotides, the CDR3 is TGTGCCAGCAGCTTAGATGGTCGCAGGATTGAAAAACTGTTTTTT. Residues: CASSLDGRRIEKLFF.

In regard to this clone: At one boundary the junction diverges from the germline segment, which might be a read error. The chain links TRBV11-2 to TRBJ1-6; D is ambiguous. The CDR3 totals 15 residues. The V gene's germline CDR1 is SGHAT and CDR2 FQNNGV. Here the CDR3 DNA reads TGTGCCAGCAACTTAAATTCCCCAGGTGTCTCACCCCTCCACTTT. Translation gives CASNLNSPGVSPLHF.

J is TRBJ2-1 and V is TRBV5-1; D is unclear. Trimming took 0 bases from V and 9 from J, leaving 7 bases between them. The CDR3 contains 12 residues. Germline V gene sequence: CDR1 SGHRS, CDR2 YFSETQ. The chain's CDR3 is CASSLAGLEQFF. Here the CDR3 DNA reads TGCGCCAGCAGCTTGGCCGGTCTTGAGCAGTTCTTC.

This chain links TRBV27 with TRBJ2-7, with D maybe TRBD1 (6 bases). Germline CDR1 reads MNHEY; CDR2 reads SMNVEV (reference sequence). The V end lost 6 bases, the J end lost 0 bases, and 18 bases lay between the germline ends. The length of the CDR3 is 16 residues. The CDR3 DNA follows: TGTGCCAGCAGCCCAAGCGAGGGGGAAAGCTCCTACGAGCAGTACTTC. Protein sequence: CASSPSEGESSYEQYF.

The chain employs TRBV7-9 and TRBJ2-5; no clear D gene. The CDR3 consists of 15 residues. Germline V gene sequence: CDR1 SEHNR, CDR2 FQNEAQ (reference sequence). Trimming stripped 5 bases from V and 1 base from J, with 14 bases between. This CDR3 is CASSPPRGSQETQYF. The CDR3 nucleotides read TGTGCCAGCAGCCCCCCCCGCGGCAGCCAAGAGACCCAGTACTTC.

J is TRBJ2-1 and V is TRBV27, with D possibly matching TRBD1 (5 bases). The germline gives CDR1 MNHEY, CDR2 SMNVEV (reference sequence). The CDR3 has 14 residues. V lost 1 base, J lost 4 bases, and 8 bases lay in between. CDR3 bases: TGTGCCAGCAGTTTATTAGGGGATTACAATGAGCAGTTCTTC. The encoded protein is CASSLLGDYNEQFF.

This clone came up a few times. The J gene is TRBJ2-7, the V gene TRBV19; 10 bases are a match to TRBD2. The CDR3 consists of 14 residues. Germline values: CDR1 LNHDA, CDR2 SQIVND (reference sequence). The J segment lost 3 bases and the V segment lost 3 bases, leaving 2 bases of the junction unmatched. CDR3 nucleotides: TGTGCCAGTAGTATTATAGCGGGGGGCTACGAGCAGTACTTC. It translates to CASSIIAGGYEQYF.

This CDR3 is CASSRQGDQPQHF. CDR3 sequence (DNA): TGTGCCAGCAGTAGACAGGGGGATCAGCCCCAGCATTTT. V and J are TRBV7-2 and TRBJ1-5, with 9 bases aligning to TRBD1. The J segment lost 5 bases and the V segment lost 6 bases, leaving 2 bases of the junction unmatched. This CDR3 spans 13 amino acids. The germline V gene encodes CDR1 SGHTA and CDR2 FQGNSA.

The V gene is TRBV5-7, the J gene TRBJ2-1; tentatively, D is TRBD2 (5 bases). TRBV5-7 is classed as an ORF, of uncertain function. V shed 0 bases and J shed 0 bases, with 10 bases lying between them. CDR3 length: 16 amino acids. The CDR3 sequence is CASSLGGSPSYNEQFF. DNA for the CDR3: TGTGCCAGCAGCTTGGGTGGGAGCCCCTCCTACAATGAGCAGTTCTTC.